Only one count was recorded for the clone carrying this TCR beta chain. The sample is drawn from a study of blood T cell repertoires in COVID-19. Study-level information: Collection of acute and convalescent COVID-19 samples took place in the United States, Italy and Spain. Sources were T cells, B-cell-depleted T cells, or PBMCs; the material itself was cDNA or gDNA.

The CDR3 is made up of 13 amino acids. Deletions cut 3 bases from V and 0 bases from J, with 5 bases between. The germline V gene has CDR1 LNHDA and CDR2 SQIVND (reference sequence). Methods used by the authors: For nucleated cells, counts were estimated from reference gene primer amplification. Repertoires were generated with immunoSEQ multiplex PCR, while TCRdb's copy carries only in-frame clones and drops some. The V and J calls and clone size are taken from that table; D and trimming were inferred from the DNA. The table records some 200,000 clones, approximately 80% of them present only once. The sequence was obtained from a human donor with acute or convalescent COVID-19. The donor label of this sample is uncertain. V usage is TRBV19 and J usage is TRBJ1-2, with D unclear. The sample was peripheral blood. The chain's CDR3 is CASSIEANYGYTF. CDR3 in DNA: TGTGCCAGTAGTATTGAGGCTAACTATGGCTACACCTTC.